What follows describes a single T cell receptor beta chain. This entry belongs to a study of blood T cell repertoires in COVID-19. This CDR3 comprises 13 residues. Germline V CDR1 and CDR2: SNHLY, FYNNEI. V was cut by 7 bases and J by 4 bases, with 11 bases left in between. The repertoire was sequenced with immunoSEQ multiplex PCR; TCRdb's copy has only in-frame clones and lacks some. The sample has about 22,000 clones, about 92% seen once. This chain uses TRBV2 with TRBJ2-1, with D perhaps TRBD2 (5 bases). This clonotype originated in a man in his sixties or seventies with acute or convalescent COVID-19. Source material: peripheral blood. CDR3 nucleotide sequence: TGTGCCAGCAAGTCGGGGATATACAATGAGCAGTTCTTC. It specifies CASKSGIYNEQFF.